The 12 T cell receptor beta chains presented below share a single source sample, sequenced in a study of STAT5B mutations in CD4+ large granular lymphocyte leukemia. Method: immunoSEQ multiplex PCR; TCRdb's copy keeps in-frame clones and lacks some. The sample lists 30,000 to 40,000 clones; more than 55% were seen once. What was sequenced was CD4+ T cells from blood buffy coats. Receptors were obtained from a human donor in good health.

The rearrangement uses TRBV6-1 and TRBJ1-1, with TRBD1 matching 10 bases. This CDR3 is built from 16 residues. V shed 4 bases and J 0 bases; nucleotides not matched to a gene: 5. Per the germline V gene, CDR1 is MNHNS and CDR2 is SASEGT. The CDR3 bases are TGTGCCAGCAGTGCTGGGGACAGGGGATTGAACACTGAAGCTTTCTTT. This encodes CASSAGDRGLNTEAFF.

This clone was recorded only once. The CDR3 sequence: CASRGWAPGKGETQYF. The CDR3 DNA reads TGCGCCAGCCGAGGTTGGGCCCCCGGGAAGGGAGAGACCCAGTACTTC. J is TRBJ2-5 and V is TRBV4-1; D is possibly TRBD2 (5 bases). The CDR3 has 16 residues. Germline-derived CDR1 and CDR2 are MGHRA and YSYEKL. V gave up 8 bases and J gave up 4 bases, with 23 bases separating them.

The CDR3 sequence: CASSHNRGSFLNTIYF. CDR3 nucleotide sequence: TGTGCCAGCAGTCACAACAGGGGTTCGTTTTTAAACACCATATATTTT. The chain joins TRBV28 to TRBJ1-3, with 7 bases identical to TRBD1. Germline CDR1 reads MDHEN; CDR2 reads SYDVKM. CDR3 length: 16 residues. V shed 5 bases and J 6 bases; nucleotides not matched to a gene: 13.

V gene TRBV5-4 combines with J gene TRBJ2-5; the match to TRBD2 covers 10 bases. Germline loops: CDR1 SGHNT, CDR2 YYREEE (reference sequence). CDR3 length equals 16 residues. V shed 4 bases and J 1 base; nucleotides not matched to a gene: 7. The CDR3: CASSPQAGGIQETQYF. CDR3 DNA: TGTGCCAGCAGCCCACAAGCGGGGGGGATCCAAGAGACCCAGTACTTC.

CDR3 nucleotide sequence: TGCGCCAGCAGCCAAGTTGGCGGGGGGGCTAGGGAGACCCAGTACTTC. This gives the protein CASSQVGGGARETQYF. J is TRBJ2-5 and V is TRBV4-3, with 9 nucleotides matching TRBD2. Trimming removed 1 base from V and 5 bases from J; junction bases left unmatched: 8. Germline V CDR1 and CDR2: LGHNA, YSLEER. The CDR3 extends over 16 amino acids.

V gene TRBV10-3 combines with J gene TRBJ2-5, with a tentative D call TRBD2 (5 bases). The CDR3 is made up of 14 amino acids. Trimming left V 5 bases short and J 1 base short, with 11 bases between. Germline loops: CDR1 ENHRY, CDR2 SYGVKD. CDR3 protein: CAISRGGGQETQYF. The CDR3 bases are TGTGCCATCAGTAGAGGAGGAGGCCAAGAGACCCAGTACTTC.

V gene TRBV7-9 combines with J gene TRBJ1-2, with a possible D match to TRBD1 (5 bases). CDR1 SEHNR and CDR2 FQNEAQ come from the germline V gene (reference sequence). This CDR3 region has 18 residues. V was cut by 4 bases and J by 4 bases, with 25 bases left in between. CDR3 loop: CASSSFPNPGTAVYGYTF. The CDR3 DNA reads TGTGCCAGCAGCTCGTTCCCTAACCCCGGGACGGCCGTCTATGGCTACACCTTC.

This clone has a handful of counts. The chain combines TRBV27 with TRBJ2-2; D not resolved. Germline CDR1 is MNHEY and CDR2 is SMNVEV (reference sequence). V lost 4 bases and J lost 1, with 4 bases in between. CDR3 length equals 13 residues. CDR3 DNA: TGTGCCAGCAGTTCAGGGAACACCGGGGAGCTGTTTTTT. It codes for CASSSGNTGELFF.

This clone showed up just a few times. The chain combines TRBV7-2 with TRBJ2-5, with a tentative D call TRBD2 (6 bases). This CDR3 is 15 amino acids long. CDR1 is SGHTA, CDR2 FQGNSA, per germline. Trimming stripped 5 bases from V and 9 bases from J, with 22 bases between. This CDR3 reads CASSPRRGLRSPQYF. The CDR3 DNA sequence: TGTGCCAGCAGCCCCCGTAGGGGACTGAGGAGTCCCCAGTACTTC.

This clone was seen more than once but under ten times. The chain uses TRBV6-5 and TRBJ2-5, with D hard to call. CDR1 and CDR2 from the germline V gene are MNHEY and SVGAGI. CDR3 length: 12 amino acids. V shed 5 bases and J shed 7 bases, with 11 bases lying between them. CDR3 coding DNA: TGTGCCAGCAGTCACAGCTCTGGGACCCAGTACTTC. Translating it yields CASSHSSGTQYF.

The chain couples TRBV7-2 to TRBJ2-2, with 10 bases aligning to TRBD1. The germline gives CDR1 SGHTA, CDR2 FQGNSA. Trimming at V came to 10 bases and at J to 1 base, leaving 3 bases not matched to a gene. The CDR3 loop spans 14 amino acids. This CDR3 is CATRDRGNTGELFF. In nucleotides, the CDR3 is TGTGCCACCCGGGACAGGGGGAACACCGGGGAGCTGTTTTTT.

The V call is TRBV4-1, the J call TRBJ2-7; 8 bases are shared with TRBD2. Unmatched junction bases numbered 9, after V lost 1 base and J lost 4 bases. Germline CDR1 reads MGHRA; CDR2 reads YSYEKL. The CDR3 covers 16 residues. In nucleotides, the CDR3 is TGCGCCAGCAGCCAAGGCGGGGGGAGACTTAGATACGAGCAGTACTTC. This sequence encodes CASSQGGGRLRYEQYF.